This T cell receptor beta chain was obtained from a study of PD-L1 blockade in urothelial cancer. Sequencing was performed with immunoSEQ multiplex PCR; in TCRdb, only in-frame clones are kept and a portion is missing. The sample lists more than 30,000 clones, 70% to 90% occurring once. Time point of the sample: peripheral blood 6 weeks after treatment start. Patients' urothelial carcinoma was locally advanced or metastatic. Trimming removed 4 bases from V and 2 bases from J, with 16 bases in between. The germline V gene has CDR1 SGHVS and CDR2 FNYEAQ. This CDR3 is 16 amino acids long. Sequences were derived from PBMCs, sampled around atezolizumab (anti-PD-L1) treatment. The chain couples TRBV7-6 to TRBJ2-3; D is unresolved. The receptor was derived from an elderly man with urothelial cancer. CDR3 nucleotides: TGTGCCAGCAGCTCTCTGGCGGTCTCTATCACAGATACGCAGTATTTT. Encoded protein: CASSSLAVSITDTQYF.